The rows below give T cell receptor beta chains drawn from one sample of a study of blood T cell repertoires in COVID-19. The table came from immunoSEQ multiplex PCR; TCRdb's copy has only in-frame clones and leaves some out. The table shows about 280,000 clones, with roughly 90% occurring only once. Source material: peripheral blood. These receptors all come from a man aged 18 to 35 with active or convalescent COVID-19. The CDR3 runs from the conserved cysteine through the conserved F or W. The D gene is left open where the match is weak. Only some rows state a clone size, as once, few, many or a class for expanded clones.

V gene	clone size	J gene	D gene	CDR3 DNA	CDR3 protein
TRBV20-1	NA	TRBJ2-5	NA	TGCAGTGCTAGTGCTAGCCGGGGTACCCAGTACTTC	CSASASRGTQYF
TRBV5-6	NA	TRBJ1-2	TRBD1	TGTGCCAGCACGGGACAGGGGTACGATGGCTACACCTTC	CASTGQGYDGYTF
TRBV5-5	NA	TRBJ1-3	TRBD1	TGTGCCAGCAGCTTGCCAGGGGGACATGGAAACACCATATATTTT	CASSLPGGHGNTIYF
TRBV2	NA	TRBJ1-5	TRBD1	TGTGCCAGCAGTGAAGGCTACGGAGGGACAGGGATCCCAGGTGGCAATCAGCCCCAGCATTTT	CASSEGYGGTGIPGGNQPQHF
TRBV19	NA	TRBJ1-1	NA	TGTGCCAGTGCTTTCGAGGAGGGCATGAACACTGAAGCTTTCTTT	CASAFEEGMNTEAFF
TRBV6-1	NA	TRBJ2-3	NA	TGTGCCAGCAGTGAAGCGCTTATTCAGGCAGTTAGCACAGATACGCAGTATTTT	CASSEALIQAVSTDTQYF
TRBV5-6	NA	TRBJ2-3	TRBD1	TGTGCCAGCAGCTTTGGGACAGGGGTCACAGATACGCAGTATTTT	CASSFGTGVTDTQYF
TRBV5-1	NA	TRBJ2-4	TRBD1	TGCGCCAGCAGCTTGCGGGACAGGGAGGTCAAAAACATTCAGTACTTC	CASSLRDREVKNIQYF
TRBV7-3	NA	TRBJ1-1	NA	TGTGCCAGCAGCTTAACTGGAGGGAACACTGAAGCTTTCTTT	CASSLTGGNTEAFF
TRBV19	NA	TRBJ1-2	NA	TGTGCCAGCAGGGACATACCTAACTATGGCTACACCTTC	CASRDIPNYGYTF
TRBV29-1	NA	TRBJ2-3	TRBD2	TGCAGCGTTGAAGGGACTAGCTACCCTCGCACTAGCACAGATACGCAGTATTTT	CSVEGTSYPRTSTDTQYF
TRBV7-9	NA	TRBJ1-2	TRBD1	TGTGCCAGCAGCTTAGGAGGGGGCCCCATCCCAGGGGGCTACACCTTC	CASSLGGGPIPGGYTF
TRBV5-6	NA	TRBJ2-7	NA	TGTGCCAGCAGCTTAGGGGTCGACGAGCAGTACTTC	CASSLGVDEQYF
TRBV2	NA	TRBJ2-3	NA	TGTGCCTCCCGATTAGCAGATACGCAGTATTTT	CASRLADTQYF
TRBV7-9	few	TRBJ1-2	NA	TGTGCCAGCAGCTTTGCAGTGAACTATGGCTACACCTTC	CASSFAVNYGYTF
TRBV6-2/TRBV6-3	NA	TRBJ1-5	NA	TGTGCCAGCAGTGGAGACCTTAGCAATCAGCCCCAGCATTTT	CASSGDLSNQPQHF